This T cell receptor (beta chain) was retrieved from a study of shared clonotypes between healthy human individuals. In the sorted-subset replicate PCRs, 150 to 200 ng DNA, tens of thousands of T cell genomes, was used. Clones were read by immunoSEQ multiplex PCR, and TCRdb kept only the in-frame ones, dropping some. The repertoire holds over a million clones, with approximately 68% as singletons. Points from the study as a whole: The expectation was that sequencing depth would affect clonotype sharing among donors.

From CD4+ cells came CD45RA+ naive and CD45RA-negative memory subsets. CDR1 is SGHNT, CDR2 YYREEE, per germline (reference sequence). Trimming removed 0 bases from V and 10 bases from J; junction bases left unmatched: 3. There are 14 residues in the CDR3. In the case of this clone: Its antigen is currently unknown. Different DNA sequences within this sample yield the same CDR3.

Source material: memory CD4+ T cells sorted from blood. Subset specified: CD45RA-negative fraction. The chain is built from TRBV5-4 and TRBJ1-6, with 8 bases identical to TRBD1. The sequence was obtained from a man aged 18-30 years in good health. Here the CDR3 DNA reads TGTGCCAGCAGCTTGGGACAGGGGCGGTCACCCCTCCACTTT. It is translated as CASSLGQGRSPLHF.